This T cell receptor beta chain was found in a study of shared clonotypes between healthy human individuals. Study-wide background: Each donor's CD8 memory used one plate, CD8 naive two, each CD4 subset three.

This CDR3 is built from 16 residues. The V segment lost 2 bases and the J segment 0 bases; nucleotides outside the gene matches: 7. The assay was immunoSEQ multiplex PCR, and TCRdb's table has in-frame clones only and misses some. The sample shows around 990,000 clones, around 77% of them seen only once. Sequenced: memory CD4+ T cells from PBMCs. Subset of the sample: CD45RA-negative fraction. The chain employs TRBV6-7 and TRBJ2-7, with 7 bases aligning to TRBD1. TRBV6-7 counts as an open reading frame of uncertain function. This receptor was identified in a man aged 18 to 30 in good health. Some clones in this sample may be carry-over from other donors' samples. CDR3 DNA sequence: TGTGCCAGCAGTTACCCAGAGGGGGCTCTCTCCTACGAGCAGTACTTC. This translates into CASSYPEGALSYEQYF.